This passage covers 31 T cell receptor beta chains from one sample sequenced in a study of blood T cells in healthy people across ages. Alongside a J-beta primer mix, a sample-barcoded 5' primer served in a second PCR lasting about 6 to 12 cycles. TCRdb re-called the 5' RACE reads through MiXCR, storing one row per CDR3 protein. The sample shows 1.5 million to 2 million distinct CDR3 sequences, roughly 43% of them seen only once. Material for sequencing was blood. The receptors stem from a human donor in good health.

The rearrangement uses TRBV12-3 or TRBV12-4 and TRBJ2-1, with D tentatively TRBD2 (5 bases). Trimming cost V 6 bases and J 8 bases, with 14 bases left between them. The CDR3 consists of 13 residues. CDR3 protein: CASRRPGIHEQFF. Written as DNA, the CDR3 is TGTGCCAGCAGGAGGCCGGGAATCCATGAGCAGTTCTTC.

This rearrangement joins TRBV15 to TRBJ2-1, with TRBD2 matching over 12 bases. The V gene end was trimmed by 3 bases and the J gene end by 10 bases; junction bases not matched to a gene: 13. The germline gives CDR1 LNHNV, CDR2 YYDKDF (reference sequence). This CDR3 contains 17 residues. CDR3: CATSSRPTSGGYSEQFF. CDR3 coding DNA: TGTGCCACCAGCAGCCGCCCGACTAGCGGGGGATACAGCGAGCAGTTCTTC.

For the CDR3, the DNA is TGTGCCAGCAGTTACTCAAATGGGGACAAGGACTACGAGCAGTACTTC. Residues: CASSYSNGDKDYEQYF. The J gene is TRBJ2-7, the V gene TRBV6-6, with D possibly TRBD1 on 6 matching bases. Germline V gives CDR1 MNHNY, CDR2 SVGAGI (reference sequence). The V end was cut by 0 bases, the J end by 3 bases, with 15 bases between. The length of the CDR3 is 16 residues.

This clonotype was detected a few times. The chain employs TRBV12-3 or TRBV12-4 and TRBJ2-4, with D uncertain. The CDR3 spans 16 residues. The V and J ends lost 5 bases and 6 bases respectively, with 20 bases between them. The CDR3 region has the DNA TGTGCCAGCAGTCCCGGTGGGGATACAACCCTAAACATTCAGTACTTC. Translated, it gives CASSPGGDTTLNIQYF.

The gene calls are TRBV7-2 and TRBJ2-5, with D uncertain. The J call is uncertain, as TRBJ2-1 better fits the DNA end. CDR3 length: 14 residues. Germline CDR1 is SGHTA and CDR2 is FQGNSA. CDR3 amino acids: CASSLWANQETQFF. DNA of the CDR3: TGTGCCAGCAGCTTATGGGCTAATCAAGAGACCCAGTTCTTC.

This chain joins TRBV11-1 and TRBJ2-1; D gene unclear. The CDR3 is 13 amino acids. Trimming pared 3 bases from V and 8 bases from J, leaving 11 bases between. Germline lookup yields CDR1 SGHAT and CDR2 FQDESV (reference sequence). The CDR3 DNA follows: TGTGCCAGCAGCTTTAGTAGGGTACATGAGCAGTTCTTC. It is translated as CASSFSRVHEQFF.

In this sample, this clonotype turned up a few times. One junction end disagrees with the germline gene, perhaps due to a read error. The chain is built from TRBV7-7 and TRBJ2-3; D assignment may be TRBD1 or TRBD2 (5 bases each). CDR3 length: 17 residues. Germline CDR1 reads SSHAT; CDR2 reads FNYEAQ (reference sequence). The CDR3 nucleotides read TGTGCTAGCAGCTTAGCGCTGGGAAGTCTAGGGGCAGATACGCAGTATTTT. It encodes CASSLALGSLGADTQYF.

This chain connects TRBV27 to TRBJ2-1; the D is unclear. The germline V and J ends were trimmed by 5 bases and 3 bases, with 11 bases remaining between them. CDR3 length: 14 residues. Germline V gene sequence: CDR1 MNHEY, CDR2 SMNVEV (reference sequence). The DNA of the CDR3 is TGTGCCAGCAGTCCCTCGAACAGCTACAATGAGCAGTTCTTC. It specifies CASSPSNSYNEQFF.

This clonotype has just a few counts. V and J are TRBV10-3 and TRBJ2-1, with D maybe TRBD1 (5 bases). Per the germline V gene, CDR1 is ENHRY and CDR2 is SYGVKD. V dropped 2 bases and J dropped 3 bases, with 14 bases sitting between them. The CDR3 consists of 16 residues. Written as DNA, the CDR3 is TGTGCCATCAGTGAGGAAGGGGTTACGGGCTACAATGAGCAGTTCTTC. Amino acid sequence: CAISEEGVTGYNEQFF.

This clonotype showed up just a few times. This chain links TRBV3-1 with TRBJ2-1; weak D call: TRBD1 (6 bases). Trimming pared 0 bases from V and 7 bases from J, leaving 13 bases between. Germline V lookup: CDR1 LGHDT, CDR2 YNNKEL (reference sequence). The CDR3 length is 15 residues. CDR3 residues: CASSQDTGIWNEQFF. DNA for the CDR3: TGTGCCAGCAGCCAAGACACAGGGATATGGAATGAGCAGTTCTTC.

This clonotype was seen a single time. The genes are TRBV4-3 and TRBJ2-1; possibly TRBD2 for D (6 bases). The CDR3 has 16 amino acids. Looked up from germline, CDR1 is LGHNA and CDR2 is YSLEER. Trimming stripped 3 bases from V and 6 bases from J, with 18 bases between. In DNA form, the CDR3 reads TGCGCCAGCAGCCACGCGGGGCGGGGTGCGAGCAATGAGCAGTTCTTC. Encoded protein: CASSHAGRGASNEQFF.

This clonotype has a handful of counts. The rearrangement links TRBV20-1 to TRBJ1-5; a weak D match, TRBD1 (6 bases). The CDR3 runs 14 residues. The V gene's germline CDR1 is DFQATT and CDR2 SNEGSKA (reference sequence). The germline V and J ends were trimmed by 0 bases and 6 bases, with 12 bases remaining between them. The CDR3 spells CSAREQGGRQPQHF. The CDR3 bases are TGCAGTGCTAGAGAACAGGGCGGCCGTCAGCCCCAGCATTTT.

The CDR3 nucleotides read TGTGCCAGCACTATCGGGACTCCCAACACAGATACGCAGTATTTT. Protein product: CASTIGTPNTDTQYF. The chain employs TRBV7-2 and TRBJ2-3; weak D call: TRBD2 (6 bases). Trimming shortened V by 7 bases and J by 2 bases, and 16 bases separated the two germline ends. From germline, CDR1 is SGHTA and CDR2 FQGNSA. The CDR3 has 15 amino acids.

This clonotype has just a few counts. The CDR3 here is CSVDWGENEQFF. The CDR3, as DNA: TGCAGCGTTGACTGGGGGGAGAATGAGCAGTTCTTC. The chain uses TRBV29-1 and TRBJ2-1, with D tentatively TRBD2 (6 bases). CDR1 SQVTM and CDR2 ANQGSEA come from the germline V gene. There are 12 residues in the CDR3. V was shortened by 3 bases and J by 7 bases, with 10 bases between the two germline ends.

The chain's CDR3 is CASSLKLIDAYNEQYF. The CDR3 DNA follows: TGTGCCAGCAGCCTTAAACTTATAGACGCATACAATGAGCAGTACTTC. The V gene is TRBV7-8, the J gene TRBJ2-4; D gene unclear. The CDR3 is 16 residues long. Germline V lookup: CDR1 SGHVS, CDR2 FQNEAQ. V shed 5 bases and J shed 13 bases, with 27 bases lying between them.

The chain links TRBV5-1 to TRBJ1-1, with 7 bases matching TRBD1. The junction had 7 bases not matched to a gene; V was cut back by 4 bases and J by 1 base. Germline assignment: CDR1 SGHRS and CDR2 YFSETQ. The CDR3 sequence is 15 residues long. CDR3 loop: CASSPMTGSNTEAFF. As DNA, the CDR3 is TGCGCCAGCAGCCCAATGACAGGGTCGAACACTGAAGCTTTCTTT.

This clonotype was seen more than once but under ten times. The V gene is TRBV4-1, the J gene TRBJ2-7; tentative D call: TRBD1 (6 bases). V lost 3 bases, J lost 2 bases, and 14 bases lay in between. Per germline, CDR1 MGHRA and CDR2 YSYEKL. This CDR3 has 15 residues. This CDR3 reads CASSQDDRYAYEQYF. The DNA of the CDR3 is TGCGCCAGCAGCCAGGATGACAGGTACGCCTACGAGCAGTACTTC.

V and J are TRBV10-3 and TRBJ2-1; 10 bases are shared with TRBD2. V shed 11 bases, J shed 0 bases, and the junction held 16 bases outside the gene matches. Germline V gene lookup returns CDR1 ENHRY and CDR2 SYGVKD. This CDR3 is built from 18 residues. CDR3 nucleotides: TGTGCCGCCGGTTACGGGACTAGCGTTCTAAGCTCCTACAATGAGCAGTTCTTC. Translation: CAAGYGTSVLSSYNEQFF.

V and J are TRBV4-3 and TRBJ2-5; D possibly uses TRBD1 or TRBD2 (6 bases each). V lost 0 bases to trimming and J lost 4 bases, with 15 bases between them. The CDR3 has 16 amino acids. Germline V gene sequence: CDR1 LGHNA, CDR2 YSLEER. CDR3 bases: TGCGCCAGCAGCCAAGATTGGGGGGCCTACGGAGAGACCCAGTACTTC. Its protein is CASSQDWGAYGETQYF.

The V and J genes are TRBV15 and TRBJ1-2; no firm D call. Looked up from germline, CDR1 is LNHNV and CDR2 is YYDKDF (reference sequence). Trimming removed 0 bases at V and 6 bases at J, with 8 bases between. CDR3 length: 13 residues. The CDR3 DNA sequence: TGTGCCACCAGCAGAGAGGGCGTGGATGGCTACACCTTC. Translating it yields CATSREGVDGYTF.

The V gene is TRBV29-1, the J gene TRBJ1-1; perhaps TRBD1 as D (5 bases). V was shortened by 2 bases and J by 9 bases, with 10 bases between the two germline ends. The CDR3 is made up of 11 amino acids. The germline V gene has CDR1 SQVTM and CDR2 ANQGSEA. CDR3 region: CSVEIQGKAFF. The CDR3 DNA reads TGCAGCGTTGAAATCCAGGGAAAAGCTTTCTTT.

V gene TRBV6-2 or TRBV6-3 combines with J gene TRBJ1-6, with D possibly being TRBD1 (6 bases). Looked up from germline, CDR1 is MNHEY and CDR2 is SVGEGT. The CDR3 is 15 amino acids. Trimming took off 8 bases at V and 2 bases at J, with 13 bases between the two ends. DNA for the CDR3: TGTGCCAGCGAGACACAGGGTGCCTATAATTCACCCCTCCACTTT. Encoded protein: CASETQGAYNSPLHF.

CDR3 DNA: TGCAGTGCTTCACCGGGACTAGCGTATGACGAGCAGTACTTC. Its protein is CSASPGLAYDEQYF. The J gene is TRBJ2-7, the V gene TRBV20-1; 10 bases line up with TRBD2. The germline CDR1 and CDR2 sequences are DFQATT and SNEGSKA (reference sequence). The V gene end was trimmed by 5 bases and the J gene end by 5 bases; junction bases not matched to a gene: 9. The CDR3 totals 14 residues.

The table lists this clonotype with a few counts. The chain links TRBV5-1 to TRBJ1-2, with a possible D match to TRBD1 (6 bases). Trimming removed 3 bases from V and 4 bases from J, with 16 bases in between. Germline V gene data show CDR1 as SGHRS and CDR2 as YFSETQ. The CDR3 sequence is 15 residues long. The CDR3 loop reads CASSSDSSSSYGYTF. The CDR3, as DNA: TGCGCCAGCAGCTCGGACAGCTCTAGTTCCTATGGCTACACCTTC.

In its sample, this clonotype was seen once. The CDR3 reads CASSEEAYAGSYEQYF. CDR3 DNA: TGTGCCAGCAGTGAAGAGGCTTACGCAGGGAGCTACGAGCAGTACTTC. The chain couples TRBV2 to TRBJ2-7; D is possibly TRBD1 or TRBD2 (5 bases each). V was shortened by 1 base and J by 3 bases, with 16 bases between the two germline ends. The germline CDR1 and CDR2 sequences are SNHLY and FYNNEI. This CDR3 is built from 16 residues.

Here the CDR3 reads CASSLVSGAQETQYF. In DNA form, the CDR3 reads TGTGCCAGCAGCTTAGTGTCAGGGGCCCAAGAGACCCAGTACTTC. V is TRBV7-2 and J is TRBJ2-5, with D perhaps matching TRBD1 (6 bases). V was cut by 1 base and J by 1 base, with 10 bases left in between. The CDR3 spans 15 residues. CDR1 is SGHTA and CDR2 is FQGNSA in the germline V gene.

The J gene is TRBJ1-6, the V gene TRBV20-1, with 10 bases that match TRBD1. Trimming cost V 0 bases and J 5 bases; bases outside gene matches: 4. This CDR3 comprises 16 residues. Germline CDR1 is DFQATT and CDR2 is SNEGSKA (reference sequence). The CDR3 is CSARDWGTGDNSPLHF. The CDR3 DNA follows: TGCAGTGCTAGAGATTGGGGGACAGGGGATAATTCACCCCTCCACTTT.

This clonotype was counted a few times. This rearrangement joins TRBV7-9 to TRBJ2-7; 7 bases are a match to TRBD1. The CDR3 is 14 residues long. The germline V gene encodes CDR1 SEHNR and CDR2 FQNEAQ (reference sequence). V lost 7 bases and J lost 0; bases outside the gene matches: 6. As DNA, the CDR3 is TGTGCCAGCACCCGACAGGGAAGCTCCTACGAGCAGTACTTC. Translating gives CASTRQGSSYEQYF.

The rearrangement links TRBV21-1 to TRBJ2-5; the listed D gene, TRBD1, was not tested against the DNA. TRBV21-1 is annotated as a pseudogene. The CDR3 is 14 residues long. CDR3 sequence reads: CASLTCKVGETQYF. CDR3 nucleotides: TGTGCCAGCCTGACCTGTAAAGTAGGAGAGACCCAGTACTTC.

In its sample, this clonotype was seen many times. The genes are TRBV6-1 and TRBJ2-7, with D possibly called TRBD1 or TRBD2 (5 bases each). The germline gives CDR1 MNHNS, CDR2 SASEGT. This CDR3 comprises 13 residues. The ends were cut back, 7 bases at V and 2 bases at J, with 12 bases in the middle. CDR3 sequence reads: CASTRDGTYEQYF. CDR3 nucleotide sequence: TGTGCCAGCACCCGGGACGGTACCTACGAGCAGTACTTC.

The chain employs TRBV12-3 or TRBV12-4 and TRBJ2-1, with D unclear. The CDR3 runs 14 residues. Trimming took off 7 bases at V and 1 base at J, with 11 bases between the two ends. The DNA for the CDR3 is TGTGCCAGCAAGGGTATGGCTTCCTACAATGAGCAGTTCTTC. Its protein product is CASKGMASYNEQFF.